Each of the 14 T cell receptor beta chains below was sequenced from the same sample in a study of OX40 agonist ivuxolimab in advanced cancers. TCRdb's copy holds only in-frame clones and misses some; the assay was immunoSEQ multiplex PCR. The sample has approximately 31,000 clones, 70% to 90% seen once. Here the sequenced sample was CD4+ or CD8+ T cells sorted from blood, taken in a trial of the OX40 agonist ivuxolimab. Source of these receptors: an adult with an advanced solid tumor such as melanoma, head and neck, liver or kidney cancer.

J is TRBJ2-3 and V is TRBV11-1; TRBD2 aligns across 7 bases. The CDR3 runs 14 residues. V shed 5 bases, J shed 2 bases, and the junction held 4 bases outside the gene matches. In germline, CDR1 is SGHAT, CDR2 FQDESV (reference sequence). The CDR3 sequence: CASSVGGTTDTQYF. The CDR3 nucleotides are TGTGCCAGCAGCGTCGGGGGGACCACAGATACGCAGTATTTT.

V usage is TRBV30 and J usage is TRBJ2-2; D call uncertain. Germline V gene sequence: CDR1 GTSNPN, CDR2 SVGIG (reference sequence). V was cut by 5 bases and J by 3 bases, with 16 bases left in between. This CDR3 contains 15 residues. The CDR3 nucleotides are TGTGCCTGGGTCCATCCAGGCACACACACCGGGGAGCTGTTTTTT. This translates into CAWVHPGTHTGELFF.

This clone was found once. The V and J genes are TRBV6-5 and TRBJ2-1; D perhaps matches TRBD2 (7 bases). The V gene lost 2 bases and the J gene lost 3 bases, with 11 bases spanning the gap. The CDR3 length is 15 residues. Germline V gives CDR1 MNHEY, CDR2 SVGAGI. CDR3 DNA: TGTGCCAGCAGTTACGAGGGGGGGAGCTACAATGAGCAGTTCTTC. Its translation is CASSYEGGSYNEQFF.

This clone was observed a single time. The rearrangement links TRBV6-6 to TRBJ2-7, with D uncertain. The V end lost 0 bases, the J end lost 4 bases, and 10 bases lay between the germline ends. Germline CDR1 reads MNHNY; CDR2 reads SVGAGI (reference sequence). This CDR3 spans 14 amino acids. CDR3 residues: CASSYSQGEYEQYF. The DNA of the CDR3 is TGTGCCAGCAGTTACTCGCAAGGAGAGTACGAGCAGTACTTC.

V usage is TRBV28 and J usage is TRBJ2-3; 11 nucleotides align to TRBD2. Germline CDR1 is MDHEN and CDR2 is SYDVKM. CDR3 length: 15 residues. V lost 5 bases and J lost 1; bases outside the gene matches: 2. CDR3: CASSPLAGGTDTQYF. DNA of the CDR3: TGTGCCAGCAGTCCACTAGCGGGGGGCACAGATACGCAGTATTTT.

The chain links TRBV19 to TRBJ1-1, with D perhaps TRBD1 (5 bases). V dropped 1 base and J dropped 7 bases, with 10 bases sitting between them. This CDR3 spans 13 amino acids. The V gene's germline CDR1 is LNHDA and CDR2 SQIVND (reference sequence). The CDR3 here is CASSIGPGSEAFF. The CDR3 nucleotides are TGTGCCAGTAGTATAGGGCCAGGGAGTGAAGCTTTCTTT.

The chain carries TRBV25-1 and TRBJ2-7, with TRBD1 as a possible D gene (6 bases). V was pared by 7 bases and J by 5 bases, with 15 bases between. The germline gives CDR1 MGHDK, CDR2 SYGVNS. The CDR3 contains 13 residues. This CDR3 reads CASTWDNGNEQYF. As DNA, the CDR3 is TGTGCCAGCACCTGGGACAATGGGAACGAGCAGTACTTC.

This chain uses TRBV7-3 with TRBJ2-3, with 8 nucleotides matching TRBD2. J lost 7 bases, V lost 5 bases, and 11 bases had no gene match. Germline values: CDR1 SGHTA, CDR2 FQGTGA. The CDR3 loop spans 15 amino acids. The CDR3 is CASSPSGGDLNTQYF. The CDR3 nucleotides read TGTGCCAGCAGCCCCTCCGGGGGGGATTTGAATACGCAGTATTTT.

This chain joins TRBV25-1 and TRBJ2-2; D assignment may be TRBD1 or TRBD2 (5 bases each). CDR1 and CDR2 (germline): MGHDK, SYGVNS. Trimming stripped 2 bases from V and 6 bases from J, with 10 bases between. The CDR3 is 14 residues long. For the CDR3, the DNA is TGTGCCAGCAGTGAAGTTGGGGGACCCGGGGAGCTGTTTTTT. This sequence encodes CASSEVGGPGELFF.

A few counts support this clone. Other DNA sequences in the same sample also yield this CDR3. The chain has TRBV28 and TRBJ1-5, with 10 bases identical to TRBD1. CDR3 length: 14 amino acids. CDR1 MDHEN and CDR2 SYDVKM come from the germline V gene. Trimming took 5 bases from V and 7 from J; bases not matched to a gene: 5. The CDR3 DNA sequence: TGTGCCAGCAGTGAGGGACAGGGGCGCCAGCCCCAGCATTTT. This encodes CASSEGQGRQPQHF.

This clone came up a few times. This chain uses TRBV11-2 with TRBJ2-2, with D perhaps assigned TRBD1 or TRBD2 (5 bases each). Germline CDR1 is SGHAT and CDR2 is FQNNGV. The CDR3 is 14 residues long. V lost 5 bases to trimming and J lost 4 bases, with 11 bases between them. CDR3 residues: CASSPGAVTGELFF. The CDR3 nucleotides are TGTGCCAGCAGCCCCGGGGCGGTCACCGGGGAGCTGTTTTTT.

This sequence joins TRBV4-3 and TRBJ2-3; the D gene is possibly TRBD2 (5 bases). The germline CDR1 and CDR2 sequences are LGHNA and YSLEER. The CDR3 sequence is 13 residues long. The germline V and J ends were trimmed by 0 bases and 11 bases, with 12 bases remaining between them. In nucleotides, the CDR3 is TGCGCCAGCAGCCAAGACACAGACGGGGAGCAGTATTTT. Translation gives CASSQDTDGEQYF.

The CDR3 region is CASSLVGAGSGNTIYF. Written as DNA, the CDR3 is TGTGCCAGCAGCTTAGTTGGAGCAGGCTCTGGAAACACCATATATTTT. The J gene is TRBJ1-3, the V gene TRBV7-9; D call uncertain. The CDR3 totals 16 residues. The germline gives CDR1 SEHNR, CDR2 FQNEAQ (reference sequence). Trimming left V 1 base short and J 0 bases short, with 10 bases between.

This chain uses TRBV5-1 with TRBJ2-5, with D unresolved. The closer fit of TRBJ2-7 to the DNA end suggests the J call may be wrong. The CDR3 has 11 residues. Germline V gene sequence: CDR1 SGHRS, CDR2 YFSETQ. The CDR3 coding sequence is TGCGCCAGCAGCTCAGCCTACGAGCAGTACTTC. Its translation: CASSSAYEQYF.